This T cell receptor beta chain is drawn from a study of T cells in Graves' hyperthyroidism and ophthalmopathy. Using RNA transcripts as the source, TCR beta CDR3 regions were amplified. The HTBI primer set drove a first-round RT-PCR of the TCR CDR3. TCRdb reprocessed the multiplex PCR reads with MiXCR, giving one entry per CDR3 protein. Of 360,000 or so distinct CDR3 sequences detected, 15% to 20% appear once; the ten largest clones hold roughly a sixth. This clonotype was observed at least ten times. The clonotype comes from a woman in her thirties or forties with Graves' ophthalmopathy. Sample: blood.

CDR3 protein: CASSYLPSNYGYTF. CDR3 DNA sequence: TGTGCCAGCAGTTACTTGCCTTCTAACTATGGCTACACCTTC. The rearrangement uses TRBV6-5 and TRBJ1-2; D not resolved. The germline CDR1 and CDR2 sequences are MNHEY and SVGAGI. V lost 1 base, J lost 0 bases, and 6 bases lay in between. The CDR3 runs 14 residues.